This T cell receptor beta chain was identified in a study of cytomegalovirus exposure and HLA in healthy donors. As for the study in general: The approximately 120 validation repertoires, a later analysis reported, used the same platform as the roughly 700 repertoires from the first cohort.

As for this clone: As yet, its antigen is unknown.

The protocol was immunoSEQ multiplex PCR, while the TCRdb copy is restricted to in-frame clones and leaves out a portion. The sample has some 290,000 clones; approximately 86% are singletons. Overall study findings and caveats: Among the CMV-associated chains, a few were confirmed in vitro as specific for CMV antigens. TCR sequences were mostly rare, though some public TCRs occurred in many donors. The investigators catalogued 150 to 200 TCR beta chains as cytomegalovirus-associated.

The CDR3 length is 14 residues. The V call is TRBV21-1, the J call TRBJ2-7; the DNA was not compared with TRBD2, the D call given in the table. TRBV21-1 is recorded as a pseudogene. Sequencing input: PBMCs. The receptor was derived from a man younger than 40 in good health and CMV-seronegative. The CDR3 here is CASSTLAGGDEQYF. CDR3 sequence (DNA): TGTGCCAGCAGCACCCTAGCGGGGGGGGACGAGCAGTACTTC.